This entry describes one T cell receptor beta chain. What it recognizes is unknown. The CDR3 runs to 14 residues. The germline V gene encodes CDR1 MNHEY and CDR2 SMNVEV (reference sequence). Trimming removed 6 bases from V and 5 bases from J, with 11 bases in between. These data are taken from a study of early T cells in non-severe SARS-CoV-2 infection. At the level of the study: Chains were unpaired, as sequencing was done on bulk RNA from unsorted whole blood. Study-level points and caveats: VDJdb-based annotation leaned toward anti-spike CD8 responses and missed private and CD4 specificities.

TCRdb itself ran the 5' RACE reads through MiXCR, one entry per CDR3 protein. The repertoire holds about 50,000 distinct CDR3 sequences, around 13% seen once, with around 9.6% in the top ten. The sequencing input was whole blood. This receptor was identified in an adult who was a healthcare worker with PCR-confirmed SARS-CoV-2 infection or an uninfected control (not recorded which). This chain uses TRBV27 with TRBJ1-6; D perhaps matches TRBD1 (6 bases). The CDR3 DNA reads as TGTGCCAGCAGCCGGACAGTTAATAATTCACCCCTCCACTTT. Translating gives CASSRTVNNSPLHF.